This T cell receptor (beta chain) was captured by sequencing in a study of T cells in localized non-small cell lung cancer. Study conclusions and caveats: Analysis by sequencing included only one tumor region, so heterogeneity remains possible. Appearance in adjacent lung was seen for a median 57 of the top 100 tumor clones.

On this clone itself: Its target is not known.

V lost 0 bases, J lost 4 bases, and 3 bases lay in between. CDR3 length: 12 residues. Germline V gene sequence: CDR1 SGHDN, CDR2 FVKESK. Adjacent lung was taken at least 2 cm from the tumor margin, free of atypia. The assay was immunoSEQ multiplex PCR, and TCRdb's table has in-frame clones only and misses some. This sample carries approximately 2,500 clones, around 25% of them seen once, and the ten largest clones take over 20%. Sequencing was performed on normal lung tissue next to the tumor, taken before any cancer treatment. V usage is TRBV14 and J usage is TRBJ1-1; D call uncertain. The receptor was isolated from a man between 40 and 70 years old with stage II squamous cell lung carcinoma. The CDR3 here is CASSQEVTEAFF. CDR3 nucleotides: TGTGCCAGCAGCCAAGAAGTCACTGAAGCTTTCTTT. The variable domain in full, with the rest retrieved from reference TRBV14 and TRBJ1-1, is EAGVTQFPSHSVIEKGQTVTLRCDPISGHDNLYWYRRVMGKEIKFLLHFVKESKQDESGMPNNRFLAERTGGTYSTLKVQPAELEDSGVYFCASSQEVTEAFFGQGTRLTVV.